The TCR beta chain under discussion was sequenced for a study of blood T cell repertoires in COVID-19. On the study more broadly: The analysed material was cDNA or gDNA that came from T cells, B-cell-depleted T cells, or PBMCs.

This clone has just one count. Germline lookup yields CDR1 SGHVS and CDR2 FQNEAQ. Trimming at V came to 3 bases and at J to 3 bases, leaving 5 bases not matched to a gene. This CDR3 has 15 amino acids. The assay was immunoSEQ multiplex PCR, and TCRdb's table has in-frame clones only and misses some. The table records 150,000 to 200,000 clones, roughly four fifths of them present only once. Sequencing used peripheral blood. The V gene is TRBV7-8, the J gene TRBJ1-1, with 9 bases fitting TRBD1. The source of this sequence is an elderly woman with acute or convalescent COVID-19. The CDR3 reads CASSLDRGGDTEAFF. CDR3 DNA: TGTGCCAGCAGCTTGGACAGGGGAGGGGACACTGAAGCTTTCTTT.